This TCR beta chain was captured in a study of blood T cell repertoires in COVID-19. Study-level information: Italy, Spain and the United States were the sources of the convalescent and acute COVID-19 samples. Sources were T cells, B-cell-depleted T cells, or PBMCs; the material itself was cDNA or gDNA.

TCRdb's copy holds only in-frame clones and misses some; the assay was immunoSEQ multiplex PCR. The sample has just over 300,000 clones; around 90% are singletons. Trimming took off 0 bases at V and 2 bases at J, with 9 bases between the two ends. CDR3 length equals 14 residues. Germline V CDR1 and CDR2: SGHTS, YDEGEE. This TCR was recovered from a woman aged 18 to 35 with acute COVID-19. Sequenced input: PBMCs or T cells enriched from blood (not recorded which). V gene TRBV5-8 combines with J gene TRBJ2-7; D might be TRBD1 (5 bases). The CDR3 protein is CASSLVEGAYEQYF. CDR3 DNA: TGTGCCAGCAGCTTGGTCGAAGGGGCCTACGAGCAGTACTTC.